A single sample gave rise to the 27 T cell receptor beta chains below, sequenced in a study of T cell responses to AZD1222 COVID-19 vaccine. Data came from immunoSEQ multiplex PCR; TCRdb stores just in-frame clones and leaves some out. This sample has about 100,000 clones, with around 90% found just once. Here the sequenced sample was peripheral blood, taken on day 0 of AZD1222 vaccination. Receptor source: an adult in good health.

This chain links TRBV29-1 with TRBJ2-5; 9 nucleotides line up with TRBD2. V shed 3 bases, J shed 4 bases, and the junction held 6 bases outside the gene matches. The length of the CDR3 is 14 residues. Germline V lookup: CDR1 SQVTM, CDR2 ANQGSEA. The CDR3 protein is CSVDAGGAGETQYF. CDR3 DNA sequence: TGCAGCGTTGACGCGGGAGGGGCAGGAGAGACCCAGTACTTC.

The chain uses TRBV9 and TRBJ2-1; D not resolved. V lost 0 bases and J 6 bases, leaving 10 bases between the germline ends. This CDR3 spans 14 amino acids. Germline V gene lookup returns CDR1 SGDLS and CDR2 YYNGEE. CDR3 DNA: TGTGCCAGCAGCGTAGGGGTAATAGGCAATGAGCAGTTCTTC. It yields the protein CASSVGVIGNEQFF.

This chain joins TRBV7-3 and TRBJ2-1, with TRBD2 identical over 13 bases. J lost 6 bases, V lost 5 bases, and 4 bases had no gene match. There are 15 residues in the CDR3. Germline loops: CDR1 SGHTA, CDR2 FQGTGA. CDR3 bases: TGTGCCAGCAGCCTGGGACTAGCGGGGCGCAATGAGCAGTTCTTC. Its protein is CASSLGLAGRNEQFF.

The gene calls are TRBV5-1 and TRBJ2-7, with TRBD2 matching 11 bases. Looked up from germline, CDR1 is SGHRS and CDR2 is YFSETQ. The CDR3 length is 16 residues. V lost 4 bases to trimming and J lost 4 bases; unmatched junction nucleotides: 10. CDR3 residues: CASSPPGTSGSYEQYF. CDR3 in DNA: TGCGCCAGCAGCCCACCCGGGACTAGCGGATCATACGAGCAGTACTTC.

The chain has TRBV4-1 and TRBJ2-1; D remains unclear. Deletions cut 1 base from V and 13 bases from J, with 11 bases between. From germline, CDR1 is MGHRA and CDR2 YSYEKL. The CDR3 covers 12 residues. CDR3 nucleotides: TGCGCCAGCAGCCAAGGAGGACGGATCCAGTTCTTC. Translating gives CASSQGGRIQFF.

The J gene is TRBJ1-5, the V gene TRBV18; a possible D gene is TRBD1 (5 bases). The germline gives CDR1 KGHSH, CDR2 LQKENI. V lost 4 bases to trimming and J lost 6 bases, with 10 bases between them. The CDR3 spans 13 residues. The CDR3 DNA is TGTGCCAGCTCACGCGGGACTTCTCAGCCCCAGCATTTT. Translation: CASSRGTSQPQHF. Complete variable domain (other parts from reference TRBV18 and TRBJ1-5): NAGVMQNPRHLVRRRGQEARLRCSPMKGHSHVYWYRQLPEEGLKFMVYLQKENIIDESGMPKERFSAEFPKEGPSILRIQQVVRGDSAAYFCASSRGTSQPQHFGDGTRLSIL.

CDR3 loop: CASSGAEAFF. The CDR3 bases are TGTGCCAGCAGCGGTGCTGAAGCTTTCTTT. V usage is TRBV6-5 and J usage is TRBJ1-1, with unresolved D. Germline CDR1 is MNHEY and CDR2 is SVGAGI. CDR3 length: 10 amino acids. V lost 6 bases to trimming and J lost 6 bases, with 5 bases between them.

The chain has TRBV10-3 and TRBJ2-7, with 7 bases identical to TRBD1. The CDR3 extends over 12 amino acids. Germline V CDR1 and CDR2: ENHRY, SYGVKD. The junction had 9 bases not matched to a gene; V was cut back by 10 bases and J by 6 bases. The CDR3 region has the DNA TGTGCCACCCTAGGACAGGCCTTCGAGCAGTACTTC. It encodes CATLGQAFEQYF.

This clone was counted a few times. This chain connects TRBV6-2 or TRBV6-3 to TRBJ2-2; 7 bases map to TRBD1. J was trimmed by 5 bases and V by 6 bases; bases with no gene match: 3. The CDR3 loop spans 13 amino acids. Germline assignment: CDR1 MNHEY and CDR2 SVGEGT. The CDR3 is CASSQTGTGELFF. In DNA form, the CDR3 reads TGTGCCAGCAGCCAGACAGGGACCGGGGAGCTGTTTTTT.

The chain uses TRBV11-2 and TRBJ2-5, with D unclear. The germline V gene has CDR1 SGHAT and CDR2 FQNNGV. V was shortened by 5 bases and J by 2 bases, with 9 bases between the two germline ends. The CDR3 has 13 residues. The CDR3 here is CASSLPVQETQYF. For the CDR3, the DNA is TGTGCCAGCAGCCTACCAGTACAAGAGACCCAGTACTTC.

CDR3 DNA: TGTGCCAGCAGCTCCGGGGCTGGACTCCGGGAATACAATGAGCAGTTCTTC. Translated, it gives CASSSGAGLREYNEQFF. This chain connects TRBV5-4 to TRBJ2-1; possibly TRBD1 or TRBD2 for D (5 bases each). From germline, CDR1 is SGHNT and CDR2 YYREEE (reference sequence). V lost 3 bases and J 4 bases, leaving 20 bases between the germline ends. The CDR3 has 17 amino acids.

The chain recombines TRBV2 with TRBJ1-2; D uncertain. The CDR3 has 16 residues. Germline values: CDR1 SNHLY, CDR2 FYNNEI. V was shortened by 6 bases and J by 1 base, with 18 bases between the two germline ends. The CDR3 loop is CASSRPGFQDNYGYTF. The CDR3 nucleotides are TGTGCCAGCAGCCGCCCCGGGTTCCAAGATAACTATGGCTACACCTTC.

The rearrangement links TRBV5-6 to TRBJ2-7, with D perhaps TRBD1 (6 bases). V lost 4 bases, J lost 4 bases, and 12 bases lay in between. In germline, CDR1 is SGHDT, CDR2 YYEEEE. This CDR3 spans 13 amino acids. CDR3 in DNA: TGTGCCAGCAGCCGACAGGCCCAATACGAGCAGTACTTC. It specifies CASSRQAQYEQYF.

The V call is TRBV19, the J call TRBJ1-1, with D possibly TRBD1 on 5 matching bases. The CDR3 sequence is 13 residues long. The germline V and J ends were trimmed by 6 bases and 3 bases, with 11 bases remaining between them. Looked up from germline, CDR1 is LNHDA and CDR2 is SQIVND (reference sequence). The CDR3: CASSAQVHTEAFF. The CDR3 DNA reads TGTGCCAGTAGCGCACAGGTCCACACTGAAGCTTTCTTT.

V and J are TRBV2 and TRBJ1-5; D possibly corresponds to TRBD1 (5 bases). Trimming took 7 bases from V and 4 from J, leaving 8 bases between them. The CDR3 contains 12 residues. Germline CDR1 SNHLY, CDR2 FYNNEI. DNA of the CDR3: TGTGCCAGCACGAGGGGAAATCAGCCCCAGCATTTT. Encoded protein: CASTRGNQPQHF.

The V gene is TRBV5-1, the J gene TRBJ1-2, with D unclear. The CDR3 loop spans 16 amino acids. Trimming shortened V by 4 bases and J by 4 bases, and 20 bases separated the two germline ends. From germline, CDR1 is SGHRS and CDR2 YFSETQ. The CDR3 here is CASSRDGGFHGYGYTF. The CDR3 nucleotides are TGCGCCAGCAGCCGGGATGGCGGATTTCATGGCTATGGCTACACCTTC.

The chain is built from TRBV9 and TRBJ2-7, with D possibly being TRBD1 or TRBD2 (5 bases each). CDR3 length: 14 amino acids. V lost 0 bases, J lost 6 bases, and 13 bases lay in between. Germline-derived CDR1 and CDR2 are SGDLS and YYNGEE. The CDR3 sequence: CASSVGVGDLEQYF. As DNA, the CDR3 is TGTGCCAGCAGCGTAGGCGTAGGGGACCTCGAGCAGTACTTC.

The DNA for the CDR3 is TGTGCCTTCTCCCTTCGGTCGGGGGCCACAGATACGCAGTATTTT. Protein: CAFSLRSGATDTQYF. V is TRBV30 and J is TRBJ2-3; either TRBD1 or TRBD2 may fit D (6 bases each). The ends were cut back, 7 bases at V and 2 bases at J, with 19 bases in the middle. Germline CDR1 reads GTSNPN; CDR2 reads SVGIG (reference sequence). The CDR3 contains 15 residues.

This chain connects TRBV29-1 to TRBJ2-2, with D unresolved. V was clipped by 5 bases and J by 4 bases, with 8 bases between them. Germline CDR1 reads SQVTM; CDR2 reads ANQGSEA. This CDR3 is built from 12 residues. CDR3 coding DNA: TGCAGCGTTCTAGATGGCACCGGGGAGCTGTTTTTT. Amino acid sequence: CSVLDGTGELFF.

This clone has a handful of counts. This chain links TRBV13 with TRBJ1-6; no reliable D call. The CDR3 covers 15 residues. Trimming left V 5 bases short and J 0 bases short, with 8 bases between. CDR1 PRHDT and CDR2 FYEKMQ come from the germline V gene (reference sequence). The CDR3 DNA is TGTGCCAGCAGCGCCACGAGCTCCTATAATTCACCCCTCCACTTT. It encodes CASSATSSYNSPLHF.

The rearrangement joins TRBV5-6 to TRBJ1-4; D may be TRBD1 (5 bases). This CDR3 is 15 amino acids long. Trimming pared 4 bases from V and 3 bases from J, leaving 13 bases between. From germline, CDR1 is SGHDT and CDR2 YYEEEE. The DNA for the CDR3 is TGTGCCAGCAGCCTTAGCGGGGGGGCTAATGAAAAACTGTTTTTT. It specifies CASSLSGGANEKLFF.

The V and J genes are TRBV5-1 and TRBJ2-7; 7 nucleotides agree with TRBD1. Germline CDR1 and CDR2: SGHRS and YFSETQ. J gave up 7 bases and V 4 bases, and 11 bases lay outside the gene matches. The CDR3 sequence is 14 residues long. The CDR3 spells CASSDGQAQGEQYF. The CDR3 DNA reads TGCGCCAGCAGCGATGGACAGGCGCAGGGGGAGCAGTACTTC.

The V call is TRBV15, the J call TRBJ2-1; TRBD2 is a possible D gene (5 bases). Per the germline V gene, CDR1 is LNHNV and CDR2 is YYDKDF (reference sequence). CDR3 length equals 14 residues. Trimming took 3 bases from V and 9 from J, leaving 15 bases between them. This chain's CDR3 is CATSSRRELSEQFF. The CDR3 nucleotides are TGTGCCACCAGCAGCAGAAGGGAGCTAAGTGAGCAGTTCTTC. The full variable domain, in which reference TRBV15 and TRBJ2-1 provide the parts outside the CDR3, is DAMVIQNPRYQVTQFGKPVTLSCSQTLNHNVMYWYQQKSSQAPKLLFHYYDKDFNNEADTPDNFQSRRPNTSFCFLDIRSPGLGDTAMYLCATSSRRELSEQFFGPGTRLTVL.

The chain links TRBV7-9 to TRBJ1-1; 8 bases are shared with TRBD1. V trimming: 4 bases; J trimming: 3 bases; junction bases outside the gene matches: 4. The length of the CDR3 is 14 residues. Germline V gene lookup returns CDR1 SEHNR and CDR2 FQNEAQ (reference sequence). Here the CDR3 reads CASSSGGGDTEAFF. CDR3 nucleotide sequence: TGTGCCAGCAGCTCAGGGGGCGGCGACACTGAAGCTTTCTTT.

The chain carries TRBV2 and TRBJ2-5, with a weak D call TRBD2 (6 bases). The CDR3 spans 13 residues. The V gene's germline CDR1 is SNHLY and CDR2 FYNNEI. The V gene lost 7 bases and the J gene lost 9 bases, with 18 bases spanning the gap. CDR3 sequence: CASITVPSGAQYF. The CDR3 coding sequence is TGTGCCAGCATTACCGTCCCGTCGGGGGCCCAGTACTTC.

Remarks on this clone: This sample also contains other DNA sequences that code for the same CDR3. This rearrangement joins TRBV19 to TRBJ1-5; maybe TRBD1 (5 bases). Looked up from germline, CDR1 is LNHDA and CDR2 is SQIVND (reference sequence). This CDR3 is built from 14 residues. V lost 0 bases to trimming and J lost 7 bases, with 10 bases between them. CDR3 in DNA: TGTGCCAGTAGTATAGAAGGGGTGGGACAGCCCCAGCATTTT. This codes for CASSIEGVGQPQHF.

This chain uses TRBV20-1 with TRBJ2-7, with TRBD2 matching over 11 bases. The germline gives CDR1 DFQATT, CDR2 SNEGSKA (reference sequence). CDR3 length: 16 residues. The junction had 7 bases not matched to a gene; V was cut back by 3 bases and J by 0 bases. In DNA form, the CDR3 reads TGCAGTGCTAGTGGTAGCGGGAGGGGGTCCTCCTACGAGCAGTACTTC. Amino acids: CSASGSGRGSSYEQYF.